One T cell receptor beta chain is described in this entry. This entry is derived from a study of cytomegalovirus exposure and HLA in healthy donors. Use of 60 Vbeta and 13 Jbeta primers characterized the PCR. Only in-frame clones appear in the TCRdb table, and some are missing; sequencing was by immunoSEQ multiplex PCR. The sample yields fewer than 250,000 clones, around four fifths seen once. This CDR3 comprises 16 residues. The V gene end was trimmed by 5 bases and the J gene end by 5 bases; junction bases not matched to a gene: 15. Germline CDR1 SGHNT, CDR2 YYREEE (reference sequence). The sequencing input was PBMCs. The clonotype was recovered from a woman aged 45-59 years in good health and CMV-seropositive. The chain uses TRBV5-4 and TRBJ2-5, with 7 bases matching TRBD1. The CDR3 region is CASSPIRQGTTETQYF. Written as DNA, the CDR3 is TGTGCCAGCAGTCCAATCCGACAGGGAACCACGGAGACCCAGTACTTC.